The entry below describes one T cell receptor beta chain. What it recognizes is unknown. Reverse transcribed after extraction, RNA yielded cDNA as the sequencing template. Clones were read by immunoSEQ multiplex PCR, and TCRdb kept only the in-frame ones, dropping some. The table lists about 150,000 clones, around two thirds of them singletons, with 30% to 45% in the top ten. This specimen comes from a study of CD8+ T cells in alopecia areata. Study conclusions and caveats: Mouse data revealed clearer TCR sharing than patient data did, a gap possibly tied to HLA. Lesional scalp exceeded normal scalp in clonality, especially in alopecia totalis/universalis.

CDR3 length: 13 residues. Germline trimming cut 5 bases from V and 6 bases from J; bases unmatched to any gene: 6. The germline V gene has CDR1 SQVTM and CDR2 ANQGSEA. This receptor was taken from a human donor in good health. The specimen sequenced was CD8+ T cells sorted from blood. The gene calls are TRBV29-1 and TRBJ2-1; 8 nucleotides align to TRBD2. This chain's CDR3 is CSVLAGLLNEQFF. Written as DNA, the CDR3 is TGCAGCGTTTTAGCGGGATTGCTCAATGAGCAGTTCTTC.